A single TCR beta chain is shown here with its context. The data originate from a study of T-cell memory formation after mild COVID-19. The V gene lost 5 bases and the J gene lost 1 base, with 15 bases spanning the gap. The CDR3 spans 15 residues. Germline loops: CDR1 LNHDA, CDR2 SQIVND (reference sequence). TCRdb reprocessed the 5' RACE reads via MiXCR and lists one record per CDR3 protein. The sample yields more than 350,000 distinct CDR3 sequences, roughly 21% seen once. This TCR came from an adult woman who had mild COVID-19 (a few samples of this study predate the infection). Cell type and time point are not known. The V gene is TRBV19, the J gene TRBJ2-7; D remains unclear. The specimen was PBMCs or a T cell subset sorted from them (not recorded which). The CDR3: CASSPDPGRSYEQYF. The CDR3 coding sequence is TGTGCCAGTAGTCCAGATCCCGGACGGTCCTACGAGCAGTACTTC. Full variable domain (missing parts from reference TRBV19 and TRBJ2-7): DGGITQSPKYLFRKEGQNVTLSCEQNLNHDAMYWYRQDPGQGLRLIYYSQIVNDFQKGDIAEGYSVSREKKESFPLTVTSAQKNPTAFYLCASSPDPGRSYEQYFGPGTRLTVT.